This TCR beta chain comes out of a study of post-analysis software for immune sequencing data. The study, taken as a whole, reports: Patients carried roughly five TRBV segments more frequently than controls did, and TRBV5-6, TRBV5-1 and TRBV20-1 were among them.

This clonotype was detected a few times. Its antigen is as yet unknown. Unique molecular identifiers had been added to the TCR beta cDNA libraries. TCRdb called the PCR reads again in MiXCR, with one record for every CDR3 protein. The sample consists of hundreds of thousands of distinct CDR3 sequences, more than 50% of them appearing once. V lost 5 bases, J lost 6 bases, and 14 bases lay in between. CDR1 is LNHDA and CDR2 is SQIVND in the germline V gene (reference sequence). This CDR3 spans 14 amino acids. The receptor was isolated from a girl aged 2 to 9 with multiple sclerosis. This rearrangement joins TRBV19 to TRBJ2-1, with D tentatively TRBD2 (5 bases). The sequenced sample was blood. CDR3 bases: TGTGCCAGTAGTGTAGGGAGCAAAGTCAATGAGCAGTTCTTC. This codes for CASSVGSKVNEQFF.